Listed below are T cell receptor beta chains from one sample, sequenced in a study of spatial heterogeneity in lung cancer. One entry per CDR3 protein, called by TCRdb with MiXCR from the 5' RACE reads. The table records approximately 40,000 distinct CDR3 sequences, around 5.2% of them present only once. Sequenced material: PBMCs, taken at surgery. All receptors derive from a female donor with early-stage non-small cell lung cancer. The CDR3 runs from the conserved cysteine through the conserved F or W. D genes are given only for firm matches. Clone size is not always given. Where it is, it says once, few, many or a class for expanded clones.

clone size,D gene,J gene,V gene,CDR3 protein,CDR3 DNA
NA,TRBD2,TRBJ2-3,TRBV12-3/TRBV12-4,CASRERGSTDTQYF,TGTGCCAGCAGGGAGCGGGGTAGCACAGATACGCAGTATTTT
many,NA,TRBJ1-4,TRBV3-1,CASSPQPAGAEKLFF,TGTGCCAGCAGCCCTCAACCGGCAGGGGCTGAAAAACTGTTTTTT
many,NA,TRBJ2-5,TRBV5-1,CASSPYRRDSGDQETQYF,TGCGCCAGCAGCCCCTACCGGAGGGACAGCGGGGACCAAGAGACCCAGTACTTC
NA,TRBD1,TRBJ2-7,TRBV12-3/TRBV12-4,CASSFGTGGNEQYF,TGTGCCAGCAGTTTTGGGACAGGGGGCAACGAGCAGTACTTC
many,NA,TRBJ2-2,TRBV2,CASSESWGELFF,TGTGCCAGCAGTGAAAGTTGGGGGGAGCTGTTTTTT
NA,NA,TRBJ1-4,TRBV6-5,CASSGAPNEKLFF,TGTGCCAGCAGTGGGGCTCCTAATGAAAAACTGTTTTTT
NA,NA,TRBJ2-5,TRBV4-1,CASSQDLQGPFTAQYF,TGCGCCAGCAGCCAAGATCTTCAGGGGCCCTTTACGGCCCAGTACTTC
few,NA,TRBJ2-7,TRBV15,CATSREAAGPHEQYF,TGTGCCACCAGCAGAGAAGCAGCAGGGCCCCACGAGCAGTACTTC
many,NA,TRBJ1-1,TRBV6-2/TRBV6-3,CASSYPREGNTEAFF,TGTGCCAGCAGTTACCCCCGGGAAGGGAACACTGAAGCTTTCTTT
many,TRBD1,TRBJ1-2,TRBV5-1,CASSFPLRQGANYGYTF,TGCGCCAGCAGCTTCCCTCTCAGACAGGGGGCTAACTATGGCTACACCTTC
many,TRBD1,TRBJ1-2,TRBV5-4,CASSGDRGNAVYGYTF,TGTGCCAGCAGCGGGGACAGGGGCAATGCTGTCTATGGCTACACCTTC
few,NA,TRBJ2-6,TRBV27,CASSSTLRAQDSGANVLTF,TGTGCCAGCAGTTCTACCTTGAGGGCCCAAGACTCTGGGGCCAACGTCCTGACTTTC
few,TRBD1,TRBJ2-7,TRBV27,CASSTRGQGSYEQYF,TGTGCCAGCAGTACTCGGGGACAGGGTTCCTACGAGCAGTACTTC
NA,TRBD1,TRBJ1-3,TRBV2,CASSSRGLGGNTIYF,TGTGCCAGCAGTTCCAGGGGGCTAGGTGGAAACACCATATATTTT
many,NA,TRBJ2-7,TRBV28,CASSLIPGQVSYEQYF,TGTGCCAGCAGTTTGATCCCCGGACAAGTCTCCTACGAGCAGTACTTC
many,TRBD1,TRBJ2-3,TRBV7-3,CASSPGQNTDTQYF,TGTGCCAGCAGCCCGGGACAGAACACAGATACGCAGTATTTT
many,NA,TRBJ1-2,TRBV4-2,CASSQGPERGANYGYTF,TGTGCCAGCAGCCAAGGACCCGAGAGGGGGGCTAACTATGGCTACACCTTC
many,NA,TRBJ1-2,TRBV4-1,CASSPGRWENYGYTF,TGCGCCAGCAGCCCGGGACGGTGGGAAAACTATGGCTACACCTTC
many,TRBD2,TRBJ2-3,TRBV7-2,CASSRRLAGDPGTQYF,TGTGCCAGCAGCCGAAGACTAGCGGGGGACCCGGGTACGCAGTATTTT
NA,NA,TRBJ2-1,TRBV4-3,CVSSQGGDRNEQFF,TGCGTCAGCAGCCAAGGGGGGGACCGGAATGAGCAGTTCTTC
many,TRBD1,TRBJ2-5,TRBV20-1,CSARRLQGAGETQYF,TGCAGTGCTAGACGTCTACAGGGGGCGGGAGAGACCCAGTACTTC
many,NA,TRBJ2-1,TRBV2,CASSEWGNNEQFF,TGTGCCAGCAGTGAGTGGGGGAACAATGAGCAGTTCTTC
many,NA,TRBJ2-1,TRBV10-3,CAISEDPDGVLYNEQFF,TGTGCCATCAGTGAGGACCCTGACGGGGTTCTCTACAATGAGCAGTTCTTC
few,NA,TRBJ1-2,TRBV10-3,CAISAGSRVRGYTF,TGTGCCATCAGTGCGGGCTCCAGGGTCCGTGGCTACACCTTC
many,NA,TRBJ1-1,TRBV11-3,CASSYTQNTEAFF,TGTGCCAGCAGCTATACACAGAACACTGAAGCTTTCTTT
many,NA,TRBJ1-2,TRBV27,CASSPRITGTYGYTF,TGTGCCAGCAGTCCCCGCATTACAGGGACCTATGGCTACACCTTC
many,NA,TRBJ1-6,TRBV6-5,CASRPDGANSPLHF,TGTGCCAGCAGGCCAGACGGAGCCAATTCACCCCTCCACTTT
many,TRBD1,TRBJ1-2,TRBV27,CASRKTGNYGYTF,TGTGCCAGCAGAAAGACAGGGAACTATGGCTACACCTTC
NA,TRBD2,TRBJ2-3,TRBV10-3,CAISGTTSTDTQYF,TGTGCCATCAGCGGGACTACTAGCACAGATACGCAGTATTTT
many,NA,TRBJ1-2,TRBV4-1,CASSQEGVRGYGYTF,TGCGCCAGCAGCCAAGAGGGGGTGAGAGGCTATGGCTACACCTTC
few,NA,TRBJ1-2,TRBV2,CASSEGQGQGYTF,TGTGCCAGCAGCGAGGGGCAGGGGCAAGGCTACACCTTC
many,NA,TRBJ1-3,TRBV6-4,CASRDSGNTIYF,TGTGCCAGCAGGGACTCTGGAAACACCATATATTTT
many,NA,TRBJ2-6,TRBV20-1,CSADRRTGANVLTF,TGCAGTGCTGACCGGAGGACTGGGGCCAACGTCCTGACTTTC
many,NA,TRBJ1-1,TRBV11-2,CASSPLDLSRGTEAFF,TGTGCCAGCAGCCCGCTTGACTTGTCGAGGGGCACTGAAGCTTTCTTT
NA,NA,TRBJ2-3,TRBV5-5,CASSLQGDTQYF,TGTGCCAGCAGCTTGCAGGGTGATACGCAGTATTTT
many,NA,TRBJ1-1,TRBV19,CASSIGVESEAFF,TGTGCCAGTAGTATAGGGGTCGAGAGCGAAGCTTTCTTT
many,TRBD2,TRBJ2-7,TRBV28,CASSYLSGMNEQYF,TGTGCCAGCAGTTATCTTAGCGGGATGAACGAGCAGTACTTC
few,NA,TRBJ2-3,TRBV20-1,CSANKQGFTDTQYF,TGCAGTGCAAATAAACAGGGCTTCACAGATACGCAGTATTTT
medium-sized,NA,TRBJ2-5,TRBV2,CASSLATGGETQYF,TGTGCCAGCAGCCTAGCGACGGGCGGTGAGACCCAGTACTTC
many,NA,TRBJ2-7,TRBV11-2,CASKSPGYEQYF,TGTGCCAGCAAGTCCCCGGGGTACGAGCAGTACTTC
NA,NA,TRBJ1-1,TRBV6-5,CASRTGVNTEAFF,TGTGCCAGCAGGACAGGAGTGAACACTGAAGCTTTCTTT
few,NA,TRBJ2-7,TRBV11-2,CASSLVRLVGNEQYF,TGTGCCAGCAGCTTAGTACGCCTAGTAGGGAACGAGCAGTACTTC
many,NA,TRBJ2-7,TRBV7-2,CASSSNRAAYEQYF,TGTGCCAGCAGTTCGAACCGGGCGGCCTACGAGCAGTACTTC
many,TRBD1,TRBJ2-7,TRBV7-6,CASSARQGAYEQYF,TGTGCCAGCAGCGCCCGACAGGGGGCCTACGAGCAGTACTTC
many,NA,TRBJ2-1,TRBV7-8,CASSPQEVGRREQFF,TGTGCCAGCAGCCCCCAGGAAGTAGGGAGACGAGAGCAGTTCTTC
many,TRBD1,TRBJ1-2,TRBV29-1,CSVEDQGAGGYTF,TGCAGCGTTGAAGATCAGGGGGCAGGTGGCTACACCTTC
many,NA,TRBJ2-1,TRBV9,CASSALGRNYNEQFF,TGTGCCAGCAGCGCTCTAGGGCGTAATTACAATGAGCAGTTCTTC
NA,TRBD1,TRBJ1-6,TRBV14,CASSQAQGATYNSPLHF,TGTGCCAGCAGCCAAGCGCAGGGGGCCACCTATAATTCACCCCTCCACTTT
NA,NA,TRBJ2-3,TRBV5-1,CASSLAQDTQYF,TGCGCCAGCAGCTTGGCTCAGGATACGCAGTATTTT
many,TRBD2,TRBJ2-3,TRBV2,CASSELGTSGGTSTDTQYF,TGTGCCAGCAGTGAATTGGGGACTAGCGGGGGAACTAGCACAGATACGCAGTATTTT
many,NA,TRBJ2-1,TRBV29-1,CSVPTAASYNEQFF,TGCAGCGTTCCGACCGCAGCCTCCTACAATGAGCAGTTCTTC
NA,NA,TRBJ2-7,TRBV7-2,CASSLGSLSSYEQYF,TGTGCCAGCAGCTTAGGATCTCTAAGCTCCTACGAGCAGTACTTC
medium-sized,TRBD1,TRBJ2-7,TRBV28,CASSWDRGRGNEQYF,TGTGCCAGCAGCTGGGACAGGGGGCGAGGAAACGAGCAGTACTTC